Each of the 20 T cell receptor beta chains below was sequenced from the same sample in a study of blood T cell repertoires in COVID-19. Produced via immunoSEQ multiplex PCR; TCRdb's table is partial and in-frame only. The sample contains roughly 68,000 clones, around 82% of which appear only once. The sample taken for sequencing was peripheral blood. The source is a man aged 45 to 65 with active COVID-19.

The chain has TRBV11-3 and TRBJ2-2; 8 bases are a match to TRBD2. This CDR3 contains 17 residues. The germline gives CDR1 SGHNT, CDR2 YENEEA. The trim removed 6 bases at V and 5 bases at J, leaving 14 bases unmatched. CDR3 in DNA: TGTGCCAGCAGTAGAGGACTAGCAACAGTCGGGACCGGGGAGCTGTTTTTT. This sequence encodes CASSRGLATVGTGELFF. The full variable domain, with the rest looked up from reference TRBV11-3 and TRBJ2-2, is EAGVVQSPRYKIIEKKQPVAFWCNPISGHNTLYWYLQNLGQGPELLIRYENEEAVDDSQLPKDRFSAERLKGVDSTLKIQPAELGDSAVYLCASSRGLATVGTGELFFGEGSRLTVL.

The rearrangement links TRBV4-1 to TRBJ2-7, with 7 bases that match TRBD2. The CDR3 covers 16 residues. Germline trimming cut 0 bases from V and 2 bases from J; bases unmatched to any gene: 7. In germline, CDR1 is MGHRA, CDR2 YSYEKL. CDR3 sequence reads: CASSQDPSLAAYEQYF. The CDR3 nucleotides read TGCGCCAGCAGCCAAGATCCTAGCCTAGCGGCCTACGAGCAGTACTTC.

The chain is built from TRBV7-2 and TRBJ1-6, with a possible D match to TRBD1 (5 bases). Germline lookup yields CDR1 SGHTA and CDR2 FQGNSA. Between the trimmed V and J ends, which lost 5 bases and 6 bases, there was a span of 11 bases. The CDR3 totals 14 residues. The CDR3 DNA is TGTGCCAGCAGCCCCTTCAGGGCTAATTCACCCCTCCACTTT. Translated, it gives CASSPFRANSPLHF.

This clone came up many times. The CDR3 reads CASSSFGGQGQKGNYGYTF. DNA for the CDR3: TGTGCCAGCAGTTCATTCGGCGGACAGGGCCAAAAGGGTAACTATGGCTACACCTTC. The V and J genes are TRBV28 and TRBJ1-2; 8 bases fit TRBD1. CDR3 size: 19 residues. Trimming at V came to 4 bases and at J to 1 base, leaving 17 bases not matched to a gene. Germline CDR1 MDHEN, CDR2 SYDVKM.

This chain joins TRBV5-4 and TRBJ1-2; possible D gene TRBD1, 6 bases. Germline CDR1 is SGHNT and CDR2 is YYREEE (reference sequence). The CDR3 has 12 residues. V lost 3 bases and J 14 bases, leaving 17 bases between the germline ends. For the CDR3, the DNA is TGTGCCAGCAGCTGGGAGCGGCAGGGGCTTACCTTC. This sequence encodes CASSWERQGLTF.

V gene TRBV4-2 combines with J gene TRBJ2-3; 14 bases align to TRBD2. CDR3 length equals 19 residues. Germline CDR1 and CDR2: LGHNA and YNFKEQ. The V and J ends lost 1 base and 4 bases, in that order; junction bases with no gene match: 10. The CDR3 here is CASSQGGTSGSFGADTQYF. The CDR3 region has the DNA TGTGCCAGCAGCCAAGGAGGGACTAGCGGGAGTTTCGGGGCAGATACGCAGTATTTT.

The CDR3 nucleotides are TGTGCCAGCTCACCATCGCAGGGTCTCTCACCCCTCCACTTT. This encodes CASSPSQGLSPLHF. The V call is TRBV18, the J call TRBJ1-6; perhaps TRBD1 as D (5 bases). Per the germline V gene, CDR1 is KGHSH and CDR2 is LQKENI. The V end was cut by 2 bases, the J end by 10 bases, with 12 bases between. The CDR3 extends over 14 amino acids.

This CDR3 reads CASSFRDTTYEQYF. CDR3 in DNA: TGTGCCAGCAGCTTTAGGGACACCACCTACGAGCAGTACTTC. The chain carries TRBV5-5 and TRBJ2-7, with TRBD1 as a possible D gene (6 bases). Per the germline V gene, CDR1 is SGHKS and CDR2 is YYEKEE (reference sequence). V lost 2 bases to trimming and J lost 2 bases, with 11 bases between them. The CDR3 has 14 residues.

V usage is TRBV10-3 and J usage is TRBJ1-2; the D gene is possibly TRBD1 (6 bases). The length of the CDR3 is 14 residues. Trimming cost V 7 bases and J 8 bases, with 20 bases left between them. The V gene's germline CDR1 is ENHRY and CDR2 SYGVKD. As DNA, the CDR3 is TGTGCCATCAACGAACAGGGATGGGCTCCAGGCTACACCTTC. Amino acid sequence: CAINEQGWAPGYTF.

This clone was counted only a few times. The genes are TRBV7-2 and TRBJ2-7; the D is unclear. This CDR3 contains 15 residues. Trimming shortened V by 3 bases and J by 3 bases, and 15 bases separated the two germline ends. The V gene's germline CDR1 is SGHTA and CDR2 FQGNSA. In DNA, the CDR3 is TGTGCCAGCAGCTTTGCTACGCCCCCCCTCTACGAGCAGTACTTC. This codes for CASSFATPPLYEQYF.

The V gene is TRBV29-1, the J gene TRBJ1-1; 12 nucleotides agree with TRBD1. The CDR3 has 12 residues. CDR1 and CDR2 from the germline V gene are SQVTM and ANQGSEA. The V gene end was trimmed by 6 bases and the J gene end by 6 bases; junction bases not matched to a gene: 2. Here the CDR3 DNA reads TGCAGCGTGCGGGACAGGGGGCCTGAAGCTTTCTTT. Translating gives CSVRDRGPEAFF.

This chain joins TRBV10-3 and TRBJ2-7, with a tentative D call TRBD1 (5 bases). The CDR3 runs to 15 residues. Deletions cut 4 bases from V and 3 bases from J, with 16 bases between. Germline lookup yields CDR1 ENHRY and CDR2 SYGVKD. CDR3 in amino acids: CAISAVSGSYYEQYF. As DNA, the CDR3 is TGTGCCATCAGTGCGGTATCAGGGTCCTACTACGAGCAGTACTTC.

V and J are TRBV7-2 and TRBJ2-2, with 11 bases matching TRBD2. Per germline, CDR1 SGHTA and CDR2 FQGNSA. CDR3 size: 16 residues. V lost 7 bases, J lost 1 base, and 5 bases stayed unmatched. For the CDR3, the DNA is TGTGCCAGCACCGACGGACTAGCGGGGAACACCGGGGAGCTGTTTTTT. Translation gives CASTDGLAGNTGELFF.

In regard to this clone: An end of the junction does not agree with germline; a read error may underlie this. CDR3 amino acids: CASRYSIRGRETQYF. The CDR3 DNA reads TGTGCCAGCAGATACTCGATCAGGGGTCGAGAGACCCAGTACTTC. The chain links TRBV6-5 to TRBJ2-5; maybe TRBD1 (6 bases). CDR3 size: 15 residues. The germline V gene encodes CDR1 MNHEY and CDR2 SVGAGI.

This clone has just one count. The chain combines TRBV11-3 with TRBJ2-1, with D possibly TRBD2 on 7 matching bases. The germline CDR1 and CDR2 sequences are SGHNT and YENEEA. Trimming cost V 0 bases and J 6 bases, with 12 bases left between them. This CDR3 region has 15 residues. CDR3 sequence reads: CASSLDRGAGNEQFF. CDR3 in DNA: TGTGCCAGCAGCTTAGATCGGGGGGCAGGCAATGAGCAGTTCTTC.

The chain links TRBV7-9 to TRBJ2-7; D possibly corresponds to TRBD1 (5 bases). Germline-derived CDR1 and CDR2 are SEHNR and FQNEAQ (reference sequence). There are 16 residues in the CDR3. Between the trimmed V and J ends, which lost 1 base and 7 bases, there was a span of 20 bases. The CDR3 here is CASSLEAWGAAREQYF. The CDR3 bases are TGTGCCAGCAGCTTAGAGGCCTGGGGCGCGGCTCGGGAGCAGTACTTC.

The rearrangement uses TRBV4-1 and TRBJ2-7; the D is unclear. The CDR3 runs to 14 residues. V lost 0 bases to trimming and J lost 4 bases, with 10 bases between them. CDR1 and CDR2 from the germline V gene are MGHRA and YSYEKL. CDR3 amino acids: CASSQDRVGYEQYF. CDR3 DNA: TGCGCCAGCAGCCAAGATCGGGTTGGGTACGAGCAGTACTTC.

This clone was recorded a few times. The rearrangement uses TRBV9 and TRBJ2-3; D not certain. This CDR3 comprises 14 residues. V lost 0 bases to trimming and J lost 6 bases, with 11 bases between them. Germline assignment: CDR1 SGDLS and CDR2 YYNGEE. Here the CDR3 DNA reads TGTGCCAGCAGCGTAGTAAGTTCTGAGGATACGCAGTATTTT. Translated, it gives CASSVVSSEDTQYF. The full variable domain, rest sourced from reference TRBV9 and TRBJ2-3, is DSGVTQTPKHLITATGQRVTLRCSPRSGDLSVYWYQQSLDQGLQFLIQYYNGEERAKGNILERFSAQQFPDLHSELNLSSLELGDSALYFCASSVVSSEDTQYFGPGTRLTVL.

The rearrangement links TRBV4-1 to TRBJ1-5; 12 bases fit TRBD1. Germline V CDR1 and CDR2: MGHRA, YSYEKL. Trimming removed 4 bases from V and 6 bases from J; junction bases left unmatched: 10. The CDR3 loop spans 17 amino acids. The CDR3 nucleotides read TGCGCCAGCAGCCCCGGGACAGGGGGCCGAGGGTTTCAGCCCCAGCATTTT. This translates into CASSPGTGGRGFQPQHF.

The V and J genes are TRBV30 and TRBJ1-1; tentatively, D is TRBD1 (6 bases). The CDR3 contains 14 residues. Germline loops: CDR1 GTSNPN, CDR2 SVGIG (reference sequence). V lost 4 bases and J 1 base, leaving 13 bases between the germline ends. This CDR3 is CAWISRGANTEAFF. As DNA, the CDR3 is TGTGCCTGGATATCCAGGGGTGCGAACACTGAAGCTTTCTTT. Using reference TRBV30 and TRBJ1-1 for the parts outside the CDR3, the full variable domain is SQTIHQWPATLVQPVGSPLSLECTVEGTSNPNLYWYRQAAGRGLQLLFYSVGIGQISSEVPQNLSASRPQDRQFILSSKKLLLSDSGFYLCAWISRGANTEAFFGQGTRLTVV.